This T cell receptor (beta chain) was recorded in a study of blood T cell repertoires in COVID-19. The assay was immunoSEQ multiplex PCR, and TCRdb's table has in-frame clones only and misses some. This table holds more than 150,000 clones, roughly 79% found once. Per germline, CDR1 SGHRS and CDR2 YFSETQ. This CDR3 is built from 15 residues. V was trimmed by 2 bases and J by 1 base, leaving 9 bases between them. The genes are TRBV5-1 and TRBJ2-2; D possibly corresponds to TRBD2 (6 bases). Sequencing was carried out using peripheral blood. The TCR comes from a woman older than 75 with COVID-19, enrolled during active disease. CDR3 sequence reads: CASSFGGGNTGELFF. In nucleotides, the CDR3 is TGCGCCAGCAGCTTCGGGGGTGGGAACACCGGGGAGCTGTTTTTT.